Reported below is one T cell receptor (beta chain). The antigen is not known. CDR1 is MNHNY, CDR2 SVGAGI, per germline (reference sequence). CDR3 length: 16 residues. V lost 4 bases, J lost 3 bases, and 7 bases stayed unmatched. The data derive from a study of post-analysis software for immune sequencing data. General study results and limits: TRBV segments more frequent in patients than in controls numbered roughly 5 and included TRBV5-6, TRBV5-1 and TRBV20-1. Multiple sclerosis patients had significantly lower normalized Chao1 diversity than controls.

Sequencing libraries made from TCR beta cDNA carried unique molecular identifiers. When about 1 to 11 million T cells were used, they gave hundreds of thousands of cDNA molecules. TCRdb reprocessed the PCR reads via MiXCR and lists one record per CDR3 protein. The sample shows hundreds of thousands of distinct CDR3 sequences, 59% of them seen only once. The receptor comes from a girl aged 2 to 10 with multiple sclerosis. This chain joins TRBV6-6 and TRBJ2-1; 9 nucleotides agree with TRBD2. Sequenced input: blood. In nucleotides, the CDR3 is TGTGCCAGCAGTTCCTCAGGGACTAGCTTCTACAATGAGCAGTTCTTC. It yields the protein CASSSSGTSFYNEQFF.